The present TCR beta chain was sequenced within a study of Graves' ophthalmopathy and Graves' hyperthyroidism. About this clonotype itself: Possible read error: a much larger clone is one base away.

Losses at the gene ends were 5 bases for V and 7 bases for J; bases not matched to a gene: 9. In germline, CDR1 is SGHAT, CDR2 FQNNGV. This CDR3 comprises 16 residues. As the template, RNA transcripts were used to amplify TCR beta CDR3 regions. HTBI-primed RT-PCR formed the first round, and a multiplex PCR formed the second. A single record per CDR3 protein comes from TCRdb applying MiXCR to the multiplex PCR reads. The table lists under 350,000 distinct CDR3 sequences, under 20% of them singletons. The clonotype was recovered from an adult man with Graves' ophthalmopathy. V is TRBV11-2 and J is TRBJ2-5; 14 nucleotides match TRBD2. Material for sequencing was peripheral blood. DNA for the CDR3: TGTGCCAGCAGCACCCGACTAGCGGGGGGGCGTGGGACCCAGTACTTC. Amino acid sequence: CASSTRLAGGRGTQYF.